This is a list of T cell receptor beta chains from one sample in a study of shared clonotypes between healthy human individuals. Using immunoSEQ multiplex PCR, the repertoire was profiled, and TCRdb retains in-frame clones only, with some absent. The repertoire holds fewer than 1.6 million clones, with 98% to 99% as singletons. The sequenced sample consisted of naive CD4+ T cells sorted from blood. These receptors originate from a man under 40 in good health. Both conserved end residues are part of each CDR3. Fields, in order: J gene, V gene, D gene, clone size, CDR3 DNA, CDR3 protein. A D gene is named only where the DNA matches it firmly. A row's size may be missing; if present it is once, few, many or a size class.

J gene: TRBJ1-2; V gene: TRBV29-1; D gene: TRBD1; clone size: NA; CDR3 DNA: TGCAGCGTCGTCCCGGGACAGGGAGACTACACCTTC; CDR3 protein: CSVVPGQGDYTF
J gene: TRBJ1-1; V gene: TRBV7-9; D gene: NA; clone size: NA; CDR3 DNA: TGTGCCAGCACCGAGACGATAAACACTGAAGCTTTCTTT; CDR3 protein: CASTETINTEAFF
J gene: TRBJ2-7; V gene: TRBV2; D gene: TRBD1; clone size: NA; CDR3 DNA: TGTGCCAGCAGTGAACTACTTGTTACCGGGACAGGGGTATTC; CDR3 protein: CASSELLVTGTGVF
J gene: TRBJ2-2; V gene: TRBV19; D gene: NA; clone size: once; CDR3 DNA: TGTGCCGCCAAGGGAAGGGGAGACACCGGGGAGCTGTTTTTT; CDR3 protein: CAAKGRGDTGELFF
J gene: TRBJ2-7; V gene: TRBV25-1; D gene: NA; clone size: NA; CDR3 DNA: TGTGCCAGCAGTGAAGCCAGGGTTCCCTACGAGCAGTACTTC; CDR3 protein: CASSEARVPYEQYF
J gene: TRBJ2-7; V gene: TRBV6-6; D gene: TRBD1; clone size: NA; CDR3 DNA: TGTGCCAGCAGTCATAACAGGGGCTCCTACGAGCAGTACTTC; CDR3 protein: CASSHNRGSYEQYF
J gene: TRBJ1-2; V gene: TRBV2; D gene: NA; clone size: NA; CDR3 DNA: TGTGCCAGCAGTGATAAGGCAGGGGATAACTATGGCTACACCTTC; CDR3 protein: CASSDKAGDNYGYTF
J gene: TRBJ2-1; V gene: TRBV11-2; D gene: NA; clone size: once; CDR3 DNA: TGTGCCAGCAGCTTAGGGGGGGTGAGTAATGAGCAGTTCTTC; CDR3 protein: CASSLGGVSNEQFF
J gene: TRBJ1-5; V gene: TRBV2; D gene: TRBD1; clone size: NA; CDR3 DNA: TGTGCCAGCAGTTCCCTTAGACAGGGGTATCAGCCCCAGCATTTT; CDR3 protein: CASSSLRQGYQPQHF
J gene: TRBJ1-4; V gene: TRBV19; D gene: NA; clone size: NA; CDR3 DNA: TGTGCCAGTAGGGGTGCGCAGGAAAAACTGTTTTTT; CDR3 protein: CASRGAQEKLFF
J gene: TRBJ2-5; V gene: TRBV5-1; D gene: NA; clone size: NA; CDR3 DNA: TGCGCCAGCAGCTTGCGCCCTCAAGAGACCCAGTACTTC; CDR3 protein: CASSLRPQETQYF
J gene: TRBJ1-5; V gene: TRBV6-1; D gene: TRBD1; clone size: NA; CDR3 DNA: TGTGCCAGTAGGGACAGCTCCAATCAGCCCCAGCATTTT; CDR3 protein: CASRDSSNQPQHF
J gene: TRBJ2-3; V gene: TRBV19; D gene: NA; clone size: NA; CDR3 DNA: TGTGCCAGTAGTGGATACCCCGGCACAGATACGCAGTATTTT; CDR3 protein: CASSGYPGTDTQYF
J gene: TRBJ2-7; V gene: TRBV10-2; D gene: TRBD1; clone size: NA; CDR3 DNA: TGCGCCAGCAGTGAGGTGACAGGGGGGGCCTACGAGCAGTACTTC; CDR3 protein: CASSEVTGGAYEQYF
J gene: TRBJ1-5; V gene: TRBV7-2; D gene: NA; clone size: NA; CDR3 DNA: TGTGCCAGCAGCTTATCTAAGGGGCTGCCTGCCCGCAATCAGCCCCAGCATTTT; CDR3 protein: CASSLSKGLPARNQPQHF
J gene: TRBJ2-7; V gene: TRBV9; D gene: TRBD2; clone size: NA; CDR3 DNA: TGTGCCAGCAGCGCCGGCTCTAGCGGGTATTCCTACGAGCAGTACTTC; CDR3 protein: CASSAGSSGYSYEQYF
J gene: TRBJ1-2; V gene: TRBV6-5; D gene: NA; clone size: NA; CDR3 DNA: TGTGCCAGCAGTGCGGGACACATCTATGGCTACACCTTC; CDR3 protein: CASSAGHIYGYTF
J gene: TRBJ1-2; V gene: TRBV10-2; D gene: NA; clone size: NA; CDR3 DNA: TGCGCCAGCAGTGAGTCGCCGACAGGCTTCTATGGCTACACCTTC; CDR3 protein: CASSESPTGFYGYTF
J gene: TRBJ2-7; V gene: TRBV19; D gene: NA; clone size: NA; CDR3 DNA: TGTGCCAGTAGTTCACACACAGGGTCGGTAAGCGAGCAGTACTTC; CDR3 protein: CASSSHTGSVSEQYF
J gene: TRBJ1-2; V gene: TRBV5-4; D gene: NA; clone size: NA; CDR3 DNA: TGTGCCAGCAGCTTTAACCGGGGGCGCGACTATGGCTACACCTTC; CDR3 protein: CASSFNRGRDYGYTF